This section outlines one TCR beta chain sequence together with its context. The antigen remains unidentified. Method: immunoSEQ multiplex PCR; TCRdb's copy keeps in-frame clones and lacks some. The table records 120,000 to 150,000 clones, under 95% of them present only once. The data belong to a study of T cell responses to AZD1222 COVID-19 vaccine. Broader study findings: Repertoires were obtained only post-peak T cell response. Vaccine-related CD4 TCRs covered spike, predominating at 160-218 and 743-854.

This clonotype was sampled from an adult in good health. The sequenced sample was peripheral blood, obtained on day 0 of AZD1222 vaccination.

The CDR3 DNA reads TGTGCCAGCAGCTTGGCCGTTCTGATCAAGCGGAGCGTACAAGAGACCCAGTACTTC. Its protein product is CASSLAVLIKRSVQETQYF. The genes are TRBV5-8 and TRBJ2-5; perhaps TRBD2 as D (5 bases). The germline V gene has CDR1 SGHTS and CDR2 YDEGEE. Deletions cut 0 bases from V and 2 bases from J, with 23 bases between. The length of the CDR3 is 19 residues.